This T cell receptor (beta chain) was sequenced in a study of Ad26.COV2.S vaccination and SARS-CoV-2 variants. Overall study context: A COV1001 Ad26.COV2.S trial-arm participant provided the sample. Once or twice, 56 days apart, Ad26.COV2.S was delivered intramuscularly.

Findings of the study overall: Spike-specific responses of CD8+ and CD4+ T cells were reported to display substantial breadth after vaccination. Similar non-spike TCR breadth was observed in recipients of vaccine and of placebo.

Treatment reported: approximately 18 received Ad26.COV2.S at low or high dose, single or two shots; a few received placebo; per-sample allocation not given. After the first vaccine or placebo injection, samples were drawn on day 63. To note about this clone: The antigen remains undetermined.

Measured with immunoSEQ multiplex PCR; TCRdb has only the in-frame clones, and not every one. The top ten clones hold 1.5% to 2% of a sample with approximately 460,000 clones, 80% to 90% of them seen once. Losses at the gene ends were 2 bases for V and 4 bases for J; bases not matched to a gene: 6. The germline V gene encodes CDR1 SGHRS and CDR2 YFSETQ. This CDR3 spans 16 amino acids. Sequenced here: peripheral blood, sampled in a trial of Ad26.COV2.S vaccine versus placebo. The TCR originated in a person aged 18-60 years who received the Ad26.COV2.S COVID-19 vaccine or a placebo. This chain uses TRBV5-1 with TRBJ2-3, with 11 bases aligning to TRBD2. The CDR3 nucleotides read TGCGCCAGCAGCTTAGCGACTAGCGGGGCCCCAGATACGCAGTATTTT. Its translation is CASSLATSGAPDTQYF.